These 26 T cell receptor beta chains originate from one sample sequenced in a study of T cells in localized non-small cell lung cancer. TCRdb's table, derived via immunoSEQ multiplex PCR, lists solely in-frame clones and lacks some. The repertoire holds about 11,000 clones, with roughly 90% as singletons. Source: peripheral blood, taken before any cancer treatment. Source of these receptors: a male donor older than 55 with stage III lung adenocarcinoma.

J is TRBJ2-2 and V is TRBV4-3; 7 nucleotides align to TRBD1. Germline-derived CDR1 and CDR2 are LGHNA and YSLEER. J gave up 3 bases and V 3 bases, and 1 base lay outside the gene matches. This CDR3 region has 14 residues. The CDR3 sequence: CASSHGQDTGELFF. CDR3 nucleotide sequence: TGCGCCAGCAGCCACGGACAGGACACCGGGGAGCTGTTTTTT.

The V call is TRBV4-3, the J call TRBJ2-3; 8 bases map to TRBD2. The V gene end was trimmed by 0 bases and the J gene end by 4 bases; junction bases not matched to a gene: 3. The CDR3 has 15 residues. Germline V lookup: CDR1 LGHNA, CDR2 YSLEER. The CDR3 reads CASSQEGLGADTQYF. The DNA for the CDR3 is TGCGCCAGCAGCCAAGAGGGACTAGGTGCAGATACGCAGTATTTT.

The chain employs TRBV28 and TRBJ2-7; no clear D gene. Germline V gene lookup returns CDR1 MDHEN and CDR2 SYDVKM. The CDR3 length is 12 residues. The V end was cut by 2 bases, the J end by 6 bases, with 8 bases between. CDR3 DNA: TGTGCCAGCAGTTTACTTCCTAGCGAGCAGTACTTC. It specifies CASSLLPSEQYF.

The CDR3 DNA follows: TGTGCCAGCAGTTACACAGGGACGGTCAGCGAGCAGTACTTC. Translated: CASSYTGTVSEQYF. The chain carries TRBV6-6 and TRBJ2-7; TRBD1 might be the D (6 bases). Germline V gene data show CDR1 as MNHNY and CDR2 as SVGAGI (reference sequence). The V and J ends lost 2 bases and 6 bases respectively, with 14 bases between them. The CDR3 is made up of 14 amino acids.

This clone was detected a few times. The J gene is TRBJ1-1, the V gene TRBV9; D is unclear. This CDR3 is built from 14 residues. Germline-derived CDR1 and CDR2 are SGDLS and YYNGEE. The V gene lost 3 bases and the J gene lost 4 bases, with 13 bases spanning the gap. CDR3 sequence: CASSADSEFTEAFF. CDR3 bases: TGTGCCAGCAGCGCTGATTCGGAATTCACTGAAGCTTTCTTT.

This rearrangement joins TRBV4-3 to TRBJ2-1, with 8 bases fitting TRBD1. The germline CDR1 and CDR2 sequences are LGHNA and YSLEER. V shed 2 bases and J 6 bases; nucleotides not matched to a gene: 6. The CDR3 consists of 15 residues. CDR3 loop: CASSQFDRGLNEQFF. As DNA, the CDR3 is TGCGCCAGCAGCCAATTCGACAGGGGCCTCAATGAGCAGTTCTTC.

This clone has a single count. The chain joins TRBV27 to TRBJ2-6; possibly TRBD1 for D (5 bases). Germline CDR1 is MNHEY and CDR2 is SMNVEV (reference sequence). The CDR3 has 16 amino acids. V lost 6 bases, J lost 2 bases, and 14 bases lay in between. The CDR3 DNA follows: TGTGCCAGCAGCCGAGCGACAGTCCCTGGGGCCAACGTCCTGACTTTC. Amino acid sequence: CASSRATVPGANVLTF.

V is TRBV6-5 and J is TRBJ1-1; the D gene is possibly TRBD1 (6 bases). The CDR3 totals 13 residues. Germline CDR1 and CDR2: MNHEY and SVGAGI. V dropped 8 bases and J dropped 3 bases, with 13 bases sitting between them. In DNA form, the CDR3 reads TGTGCCAGCCAACCTAACAGGGACACTGAAGCTTTCTTT. This sequence encodes CASQPNRDTEAFF.

This clone appeared a single time. The gene calls are TRBV12-5 and TRBJ1-2; 8 nucleotides align to TRBD1. The CDR3 is 14 residues long. J gave up 5 bases and V 7 bases, and 9 bases lay outside the gene matches. Germline CDR1 LGHNT, CDR2 FRNRAP. DNA of the CDR3: TGTGCTAGTGCCGCTCAGGGGGCGCGGTATGGCTACACCTTC. Translating it yields CASAAQGARYGYTF.

The rearrangement joins TRBV10-3 to TRBJ1-1; no clear D gene. The CDR3 runs to 14 residues. The germline gives CDR1 ENHRY, CDR2 SYGVKD. V gave up 3 bases and J gave up 4 bases, with 12 bases separating them. CDR3 nucleotide sequence: TGTGCCATCAGTGATGGCTGGGTTGGCACTGAAGCTTTCTTT. It is translated as CAISDGWVGTEAFF.

This sequence joins TRBV5-1 and TRBJ2-3; 7 bases align to TRBD2. Germline CDR1 reads SGHRS; CDR2 reads YFSETQ. CDR3 size: 14 residues. V dropped 2 bases and J dropped 4; count of bases not matched to a gene: 4. CDR3 sequence reads: CASSLAGMSDTQYF. The CDR3 DNA reads as TGCGCCAGCAGCTTAGCGGGGATGTCAGATACGCAGTATTTT.

V usage is TRBV27 and J usage is TRBJ2-2; D might be TRBD2 (6 bases). Trimming stripped 2 bases from V and 6 bases from J, with 13 bases between. The germline gives CDR1 MNHEY, CDR2 SMNVEV (reference sequence). CDR3 length: 15 residues. The CDR3 loop is CASSLGAGSAGELFF. The CDR3 DNA reads as TGTGCCAGCAGTTTAGGGGCGGGAAGCGCCGGGGAGCTGTTTTTT.

This chain links TRBV6-5 with TRBJ1-1; the D is unclear. This CDR3 contains 14 residues. The V end was cut by 7 bases, the J end by 0 bases, with 12 bases between. CDR1 is MNHEY, CDR2 SVGAGI, per germline. Here the CDR3 reads CASTYRGVNTEAFF. The CDR3 nucleotides are TGTGCCAGCACCTACCGTGGGGTGAACACTGAAGCTTTCTTT.

V is TRBV29-1 and J is TRBJ2-5; D is perhaps TRBD1 (6 bases). Trimming removed 5 bases at V and 1 base at J, with 14 bases between. Per the germline V gene, CDR1 is SQVTM and CDR2 is ANQGSEA. This CDR3 contains 14 residues. CDR3 coding DNA: TGCAGCGTTCTTGGGTCGGACAGCCAAGAGACCCAGTACTTC. It specifies CSVLGSDSQETQYF.

This sequence joins TRBV5-6 and TRBJ2-5, with 10 bases fitting TRBD1. V dropped 2 bases and J dropped 5; count of bases not matched to a gene: 6. The CDR3 length is 15 residues. Germline-derived CDR1 and CDR2 are SGHDT and YYEEEE. The CDR3 is CASSFRTGGTETQYF. The CDR3 nucleotides read TGTGCCAGCAGCTTTCGGACAGGGGGAACGGAGACCCAGTACTTC.

The chain links TRBV28 to TRBJ2-7; unclear D gene. CDR1 MDHEN and CDR2 SYDVKM come from the germline V gene. Trimming cost V 0 bases and J 2 bases, with 14 bases left between them. The CDR3 has 16 amino acids. The CDR3 DNA sequence: TGTGCCAGCAGTTTATGGTCTACGGGCCAGGCCTACGAGCAGTACTTC. Translating gives CASSLWSTGQAYEQYF.

Note on this clone: The same CDR3 can be traced to other DNA sequences in this sample. The rearrangement links TRBV7-9 to TRBJ1-1; TRBD1 might be the D (5 bases). The V gene's germline CDR1 is SEHNR and CDR2 FQNEAQ (reference sequence). The CDR3 sequence is 13 residues long. Trimming stripped 4 bases from V and 0 bases from J, with 6 bases between. This CDR3 is CASSSTVNTEAFF. CDR3 DNA: TGTGCCAGCAGCTCGACAGTGAACACTGAAGCTTTCTTT.

This rearrangement joins TRBV7-2 to TRBJ2-3; perhaps D is TRBD1 or TRBD2 (5 bases each). The V gene's germline CDR1 is SGHTA and CDR2 FQGNSA. The V gene lost 1 base and the J gene lost 5 bases, with 10 bases spanning the gap. The CDR3 consists of 14 residues. The CDR3 DNA sequence: TGTGCCAGCAGCTTAGGGGACGGAGGAGATACGCAGTATTTT. Protein product: CASSLGDGGDTQYF.

The chain carries TRBV30 and TRBJ1-5; a weak D match, TRBD1 (5 bases). The length of the CDR3 is 13 residues. V was clipped by 2 bases and J by 4 bases, with 9 bases between them. CDR1 and CDR2 (germline): GTSNPN, SVGIG (reference sequence). CDR3 region: CAWSKEGNQPQHF. The CDR3 DNA is TGTGCCTGGAGTAAGGAGGGGAATCAGCCCCAGCATTTT.

The V gene is TRBV27, the J gene TRBJ1-2, with 8 nucleotides matching TRBD1. J lost 2 bases, V lost 2 bases, and 13 bases had no gene match. The germline V gene encodes CDR1 MNHEY and CDR2 SMNVEV (reference sequence). The CDR3 length is 18 residues. This CDR3 is CASSLLGTGLSKNYGYTF. The CDR3 nucleotides are TGTGCCAGCAGTTTACTCGGGACAGGTTTGTCTAAGAACTATGGCTACACCTTC.

The chain couples TRBV4-2 to TRBJ2-3; no clear D gene. V lost 1 base to trimming and J lost 3 bases, with 5 bases between them. The CDR3 contains 13 residues. In germline, CDR1 is LGHNA, CDR2 YNFKEQ. The CDR3 nucleotides read TGTGCCAGCAGCCAAGGCGAGACAGATACGCAGTATTTT. Protein: CASSQGETDTQYF.

This chain joins TRBV5-4 and TRBJ2-2, with 12 nucleotides matching TRBD2. V dropped 4 bases and J dropped 4; count of bases not matched to a gene: 11. This CDR3 is 18 amino acids long. Germline CDR1 and CDR2: SGHNT and YYREEE (reference sequence). The CDR3 loop reads CASSKATSGRRITGELFF. DNA for the CDR3: TGTGCCAGCAGCAAAGCGACTAGCGGGAGAAGGATCACCGGGGAGCTGTTTTTT.

The J gene is TRBJ2-1, the V gene TRBV27; no reliable D call. Trimming pared 5 bases from V and 6 bases from J, leaving 14 bases between. The CDR3 is 14 amino acids. Looked up from germline, CDR1 is MNHEY and CDR2 is SMNVEV (reference sequence). The CDR3 coding sequence is TGTGCCAGCAGTATGCTAGGAACCGGCAATGAGCAGTTCTTC. Translating it yields CASSMLGTGNEQFF.

As concerns this clone: Compared with germline, one end of the junction differs, possibly owing to a read error. This chain joins TRBV7-2 and TRBJ2-5; 8 nucleotides align to TRBD2. This CDR3 spans 14 amino acids. Germline CDR1 is SGHTA and CDR2 is FQGNSA. The CDR3: CASSLAGPKETQYF. As DNA, the CDR3 is TGTGCCAGCAGCCTAGCGGGCCCTAAAGAGACCCAGTACTTC. The complete variable domain, with remaining parts taken from reference TRBV7-2 and TRBJ2-5, reads GAGVSQSPSNKVTEKGKDVELRCDPISGHTALYWYRQSLGQGLEFLIYFQGNSAPDKSGLPSDRFSAERTGGSVSTLTIQRTQQEDSAVYLCASSLAGPKETQYFGPGTRLLVL.

This rearrangement joins TRBV11-2 to TRBJ2-7, with 14 nucleotides matching TRBD2. The germline gives CDR1 SGHAT, CDR2 FQNNGV. V shed 5 bases and J 5 bases; nucleotides not matched to a gene: 8. This CDR3 spans 16 amino acids. CDR3 in amino acids: CASSQTSGRARNEQYF. The CDR3 DNA reads TGTGCCAGCAGCCAGACTAGCGGGAGGGCTAGGAACGAGCAGTACTTC.

The V gene is TRBV5-4, the J gene TRBJ2-1, with a tentative D call TRBD2 (6 bases). The CDR3 has 13 amino acids. Trimming stripped 3 bases from V and 9 bases from J, with 13 bases between. The germline V gene has CDR1 SGHNT and CDR2 YYREEE (reference sequence). DNA for the CDR3: TGTGCCAGCAGCTCCGGGAGTAATGGTGAGCAGTTCTTC. Amino acid sequence: CASSSGSNGEQFF.